The 27 T cell receptor beta chains presented below share a single source sample, sequenced in a study of blood T cell repertoires in COVID-19. Method: immunoSEQ multiplex PCR; TCRdb's copy keeps in-frame clones and lacks some. The table lists around 84,000 clones, around four fifths of them singletons. Sequencing input: peripheral blood. The receptors here all came from an elderly man with active or convalescent COVID-19.

This clone has a handful of counts. This chain connects TRBV7-9 to TRBJ2-7; D is possibly TRBD2 (5 bases). CDR3 length: 13 amino acids. V was shortened by 1 base and J by 7 bases, with 11 bases between the two germline ends. Germline V lookup: CDR1 SEHNR, CDR2 FQNEAQ (reference sequence). The CDR3 spells CASSLGTRGEQYV. The CDR3 bases are TGTGCCAGCAGCTTAGGTACTAGAGGAGAGCAGTACGTC.

This clone was detected only once. The V and J genes are TRBV5-1 and TRBJ1-1, with D possibly TRBD1 on 6 matching bases. CDR1 is SGHRS, CDR2 YFSETQ, per germline. The CDR3 runs 14 residues. V lost 0 bases and J 4 bases, leaving 10 bases between the germline ends. Here the CDR3 DNA reads TGCGCCAGCAGCTTGGTGGGGGCGCCCACTGAAGCTTTCTTT. Its protein product is CASSLVGAPTEAFF. Based on the CDR3 plus reference TRBV5-1 and TRBJ1-1, the full variable domain is KAGVTQTPRYLIKTRGQQVTLSCSPISGHRSVSWYQQTPGQGLQFLFEYFSETQRNKGNFPGRFSGRQFSNSRSEMNVSTLELGDSALYLCASSLVGAPTEAFFGQGTRLTVV.

The V and J genes are TRBV19 and TRBJ1-5; the D gene is possibly TRBD1 (5 bases). V shed 3 bases and J shed 3 bases, with 12 bases lying between them. The CDR3 loop spans 15 amino acids. Per germline, CDR1 LNHDA and CDR2 SQIVND (reference sequence). The CDR3 DNA reads as TGTGCCAGTAGTATTGCCAGGGAGGTCAATCAGCCCCAGCATTTT. It is translated as CASSIAREVNQPQHF. Full variable domain (missing parts from reference TRBV19 and TRBJ1-5): DGGITQSPKYLFRKEGQNVTLSCEQNLNHDAMYWYRQDPGQGLRLIYYSQIVNDFQKGDIAEGYSVSREKKESFPLTVTSAQKNPTAFYLCASSIAREVNQPQHFGDGTRLSIL.

The chain carries TRBV5-1 and TRBJ1-3; maybe TRBD1 (5 bases). In germline, CDR1 is SGHRS, CDR2 YFSETQ. The CDR3 runs to 15 residues. The ends were cut back, 1 base at V and 1 base at J, with 9 bases in the middle. CDR3 bases: TGCGCCAGCAGCTTGTTGGGGGGTTCTGGAAACACCATATATTTT. Encoded protein: CASSLLGGSGNTIYF.

This clone occurred once. This chain uses TRBV19 with TRBJ2-1; the D gene is possibly TRBD2 (7 bases). This CDR3 is built from 15 residues. Germline assignment: CDR1 LNHDA and CDR2 SQIVND (reference sequence). Trimming took 3 bases from V and 4 from J, leaving 13 bases between them. CDR3 residues: CASSMGGGPYNEQFF. For the CDR3, the DNA is TGTGCCAGTAGTATGGGGGGGGGCCCATACAATGAGCAGTTCTTC.

V and J are TRBV5-1 and TRBJ2-3; 8 nucleotides agree with TRBD1. V trimming: 3 bases; J trimming: 3 bases; junction bases outside the gene matches: 6. Per germline, CDR1 SGHRS and CDR2 YFSETQ. This CDR3 comprises 15 residues. The DNA of the CDR3 is TGCGCCAGCAGCTCGGACAGGGTTGAGACAGATACGCAGTATTTT. This translates into CASSSDRVETDTQYF.

V and J are TRBV7-3 and TRBJ2-1; D not resolved. CDR1 SGHTA and CDR2 FQGTGA come from the germline V gene. V was pared by 0 bases and J by 4 bases, with 7 bases between. The CDR3 is 14 residues long. The CDR3 loop reads CASSLTGRYNEQFF. As DNA, the CDR3 is TGTGCCAGCAGCTTAACGGGCCGATACAATGAGCAGTTCTTC.

This chain links TRBV18 with TRBJ1-1, with TRBD1 identical over 8 bases. The CDR3 extends over 15 amino acids. Germline trimming cut 2 bases from V and 1 base from J; bases unmatched to any gene: 3. The germline V gene encodes CDR1 KGHSH and CDR2 LQKENI. The CDR3 spells CASSPSGTGNTEAFF. The CDR3 DNA reads TGTGCCAGCTCACCATCGGGGACAGGGAACACTGAAGCTTTCTTT.

The chain carries TRBV28 and TRBJ1-2, with TRBD1 matching 7 bases. Trimming at V came to 7 bases and at J to 3 bases, leaving 8 bases not matched to a gene. Per the germline V gene, CDR1 is MDHEN and CDR2 is SYDVKM. This CDR3 has 14 amino acids. CDR3 in DNA: TGTGCCAGCACCCAGGACAGGACCGACTATGGCTACACCTTC. It specifies CASTQDRTDYGYTF.

J is TRBJ2-7 and V is TRBV15; 7 nucleotides align to TRBD1. In germline, CDR1 is LNHNV, CDR2 YYDKDF (reference sequence). V shed 6 bases and J 1 base; nucleotides not matched to a gene: 6. This CDR3 comprises 14 residues. Here the CDR3 reads CATRLDRASYEQYV. The CDR3 region has the DNA TGTGCCACCAGGCTCGACAGGGCTTCCTACGAGCAGTACGTC.

This sequence joins TRBV19 and TRBJ2-6, with D perhaps matching TRBD1 (5 bases). Trimming left V 5 bases short and J 1 base short, with 15 bases between. The CDR3 has 17 amino acids. Germline values: CDR1 LNHDA, CDR2 SQIVND (reference sequence). CDR3 sequence: CASSFAGRNSGANVLTF. The CDR3 DNA reads as TGTGCCAGTAGTTTCGCAGGGCGGAATTCTGGGGCCAACGTCCTGACTTTC.

This sequence joins TRBV18 and TRBJ1-2; TRBD1 might be the D (6 bases). The CDR3 sequence is 16 residues long. The germline gives CDR1 KGHSH, CDR2 LQKENI. V was pared by 3 bases and J by 7 bases, with 21 bases between. The CDR3 region has the DNA TGTGCCAGCTCACCCCAAAACCGAGAACAGGGTGGTGGCTACACCTTC. It specifies CASSPQNREQGGGYTF.

The chain is built from TRBV6-5 and TRBJ1-5; D is possibly TRBD1 (5 bases). V lost 11 bases to trimming and J lost 0 bases, with 8 bases between them. Germline assignment: CDR1 MNHEY and CDR2 SVGAGI. The CDR3 is 12 residues long. CDR3 sequence: CAARDSNQPQHF. The CDR3, as DNA: TGTGCCGCCAGGGATAGCAATCAGCCCCAGCATTTT.

This clone showed up just a few times. The chain joins TRBV9 to TRBJ2-2; a possible D gene is TRBD1 (6 bases). The CDR3 spans 12 residues. Trimming left V 3 bases short and J 9 bases short, with 9 bases between. Germline CDR1 is SGDLS and CDR2 is YYNGEE. CDR3 in DNA: TGTGCCAGCAGCGCACAGGGCCGGGAGCTGTTTTTT. Protein: CASSAQGRELFF. The full variable domain, with the rest looked up from reference TRBV9 and TRBJ2-2, is DSGVTQTPKHLITATGQRVTLRCSPRSGDLSVYWYQQSLDQGLQFLIQYYNGEERAKGNILERFSAQQFPDLHSELNLSSLELGDSALYFCASSAQGRELFFGEGSRLTVL.

The chain employs TRBV10-2 and TRBJ1-5, with 10 bases fitting TRBD1. The CDR3 consists of 17 residues. The germline gives CDR1 WSHSY, CDR2 SAAADI. J was trimmed by 0 bases and V by 6 bases; bases with no gene match: 8. The CDR3 reads CASRANRDRGSNQPQHF. CDR3 nucleotides: TGCGCCAGCAGAGCTAACCGGGACAGGGGTAGCAATCAGCCCCAGCATTTT.

This clone was detected once. The chain joins TRBV6-6 to TRBJ1-3; a possible D gene is TRBD1 (5 bases). V was shortened by 2 bases and J by 4 bases, with 9 bases between the two germline ends. The CDR3 sequence is 14 residues long. CDR1 and CDR2 from the germline V gene are MNHNY and SVGAGI (reference sequence). CDR3 residues: CASSYLDSGNTIYF. The CDR3 region has the DNA TGTGCCAGCAGTTACCTCGACAGCGGAAACACCATATATTTT.

Regarding this clone: Its ends do not fully match the called genes, so a read error is possible. CDR3 DNA sequence: TGTGCCACCAGTGATAACAGGGGCTATACCTTC. This encodes CATSDNRGYTF. V usage is TRBV24-1 and J usage is TRBJ1-2, with TRBD1 matching over 7 bases. This CDR3 has 11 residues. Germline V gene sequence: CDR1 KGHDR, CDR2 SFDVKD.

The V and J genes are TRBV4-1 and TRBJ2-5; 7 bases are a match to TRBD2. CDR1 and CDR2 (germline): MGHRA, YSYEKL. Losses at the gene ends were 1 base for V and 4 bases for J; bases not matched to a gene: 6. The CDR3 covers 15 residues. The CDR3 protein is CASSQGPGRGETQYF. CDR3 sequence (DNA): TGCGCCAGCAGCCAAGGTCCGGGGAGGGGAGAGACCCAGTACTTC.

This clone was seen a few times. CDR3 sequence: CASTKSRLAGVGSDTQYF. The DNA of the CDR3 is TGTGCCAGCACCAAAAGCCGCTTAGCGGGAGTAGGATCCGATACGCAGTATTTT. The chain uses TRBV11-2 and TRBJ2-3, with 9 bases that match TRBD2. Germline CDR1 is SGHAT and CDR2 is FQNNGV. The trim removed 7 bases at V and 6 bases at J, leaving 20 bases unmatched. CDR3 length: 18 residues.

The V call is TRBV24-1, the J call TRBJ2-7, with TRBD2 matching over 10 bases. Trimming cost V 6 bases and J 6 bases; bases outside gene matches: 13. Germline loops: CDR1 KGHDR, CDR2 SFDVKD. This CDR3 contains 16 residues. CDR3 nucleotide sequence: TGTGCCACCAGTCTGAGCGGGAGGGGGAAGACCGCCGAGCAGTACGTC. Translated: CATSLSGRGKTAEQYV.

V is TRBV19 and J is TRBJ1-6, with 7 bases lining up with TRBD1. Trimming removed 1 base from V and 13 bases from J; junction bases left unmatched: 10. Germline V gene data show CDR1 as LNHDA and CDR2 as SQIVND (reference sequence). The CDR3 is 15 amino acids. CDR3 region: CASSIVGGGEAPLHF. The CDR3 DNA follows: TGTGCCAGTAGTATAGTAGGAGGGGGCGAGGCCCCCCTCCACTTT. Full variable domain (rest looked up from reference TRBV19 and TRBJ1-6): DGGITQSPKYLFRKEGQNVTLSCEQNLNHDAMYWYRQDPGQGLRLIYYSQIVNDFQKGDIAEGYSVSREKKESFPLTVTSAQKNPTAFYLCASSIVGGGEAPLHFGNGTRLTVT.

The chain has TRBV25-1 and TRBJ2-4, with D possibly matching TRBD2 (6 bases). The CDR3 has 13 residues. Trimming stripped 8 bases from V and 5 bases from J, with 13 bases between. Germline CDR1 is MGHDK and CDR2 is SYGVNS. The CDR3 region has the DNA TGTGCCAGCCAATGGACGGGAGAAAACATTCAGTACTTC. This codes for CASQWTGENIQYF. Variable domain in full (rest from reference TRBV25-1 and TRBJ2-4): EADIYQTPRYLVIGTGKKITLECSQTMGHDKMYWYQQDPGMELHLIHYSYGVNSTEKGDLSSESTVSRIRTEHFPLTLESARPSHTSQYLCASQWTGENIQYFGAGTRLSVL.

The gene calls are TRBV5-1 and TRBJ2-5; tentatively, D is TRBD1 (6 bases). This CDR3 contains 14 residues. V was cut by 4 bases and J by 1 base, with 11 bases left in between. The germline V gene has CDR1 SGHRS and CDR2 YFSETQ. The CDR3 DNA reads TGCGCCAGCAGCACAAGGACAGTCCAAGAGACCCAGTACTTC. Its protein product is CASSTRTVQETQYF.

The V call is TRBV21-1, the J call TRBJ2-3; the table's D call, TRBD2, has no DNA check behind it. TRBV21-1 is labeled a pseudogene. The length of the CDR3 is 20 residues. CDR3 nucleotide sequence: TGTGCCAGCAGCACACGATGGTTACTAGCGGGAGCATCTGGCACAGATACGCAGTATTTT. Translating gives CASSTRWLLAGASGTDTQYF.

The chain combines TRBV24-1 with TRBJ1-5; 8 bases match TRBD1. The V segment lost 5 bases and the J segment 5 bases; nucleotides outside the gene matches: 1. CDR3 length: 13 residues. CDR1 is KGHDR, CDR2 SFDVKD, per germline. The DNA for the CDR3 is TGTGCCACCAGTGGACAGGGGCATCAGCCCCAGCATTTT. It yields the protein CATSGQGHQPQHF.

V and J are TRBV21-1 and TRBJ2-7; the D call of TRBD2 is as the table states it, not checked on the DNA. TRBV21-1 is deemed a pseudogene. This CDR3 has 12 amino acids. CDR3 amino acids: CASRIGSYEQYV. The CDR3 DNA sequence: TGTGCCAGCAGAATCGGGTCCTACGAGCAGTACGTC.

V and J are TRBV3-1 (or the pseudogene TRBV3-2) and TRBJ2-3, with D maybe TRBD1 (6 bases). The V and J ends lost 1 base and 4 bases respectively, with 15 bases between them. CDR1 and CDR2 (germline): LGHDT, YNNKEL (reference sequence). CDR3 length equals 16 residues. The CDR3 reads CASSQVTGYRADTQYF. The CDR3 nucleotides are TGTGCCAGCAGCCAAGTGACAGGTTATAGGGCAGATACGCAGTATTTT.